Listed here is a single T cell receptor (beta chain). No antigen is known for it. CDR3 length: 14 residues. The germline CDR1 and CDR2 sequences are MNHEY and SVGAGI. The ends lost 7 bases at V and 8 bases at J; junction bases unmatched: 13. These data come from a study of T cell responses to AZD1222 COVID-19 vaccine. Points from the study as a whole: Spike-spanning, vaccine-associated CD4 TCRs were dominant at 160-218 and 743-854. Donors were largely white British and mainly female; clonal diversity was possibly underestimated. Repertoire collection took place solely once the T cell response had peaked.

Measured with immunoSEQ multiplex PCR; TCRdb has only the in-frame clones, and not every one. The profile shows tens of thousands of clones, roughly 90% of them singletons. The sequence was obtained from an adult who received the AZD1222 COVID-19 vaccine. The J gene is TRBJ1-2, the V gene TRBV6-5, with TRBD1 matching over 7 bases. The input for sequencing was peripheral blood, taken 28 days after the second AZD1222 dose. Here the CDR3 DNA reads TGTGCCAGCACCCGCAGGGGGGTCAAAAAAGGCTACACCTTC. Its protein is CASTRRGVKKGYTF.